Following are 17 T cell receptor beta chains from one sample sequenced in a study of T-cell memory formation after mild COVID-19. Using its own MiXCR run on the 5' RACE reads, TCRdb lists one record per CDR3 protein. The sample has a few hundred thousand distinct CDR3 sequences; 15% to 20% are singletons. The sequencing sample was made of PBMCs or a T cell subset sorted from them (not recorded which). These receptor sequences come from a man between 18 and 35 years old who had mild COVID-19 (a few samples of this study predate the infection). Cell type and time point are not known.

This chain joins TRBV4-2 and TRBJ1-6; 8 positions agree with TRBD1. The CDR3 runs 17 residues. The germline V gene encodes CDR1 LGHNA and CDR2 YNFKEQ. Trimming at V came to 0 bases and at J to 5 bases, leaving 6 bases not matched to a gene. The DNA of the CDR3 is TGTGCCAGCAGCCAAGAATGGCAGGGGGCGGATAATTCACCCCTCCACTTT. Protein sequence: CASSQEWQGADNSPLHF.

The chain links TRBV7-8 to TRBJ2-5; D not certain. The ends were cut back, 6 bases at V and 0 bases at J, with 11 bases in the middle. The germline gives CDR1 SGHVS, CDR2 FQNEAQ. The CDR3 has 14 residues. The CDR3 DNA sequence: TGTGCCAGCAGTAGAACAGAGTACCAAGAGACCCAGTACTTC. Translation: CASSRTEYQETQYF. The full variable domain, in which reference TRBV7-8 and TRBJ2-5 provide the parts outside the CDR3, is GAGVSQSPRYKVAKRGQDVALRCDPISGHVSLFWYQQALGQGPEFLTYFQNEAQLDKSGLPSDRFFAERPEGSVSTLKIQRTQQEDSAVYLCASSRTEYQETQYFGPGTRLLVL.

This clonotype was picked up a small number of times. The rearrangement links TRBV27 to TRBJ2-3, with TRBD2 identical over 13 bases. This CDR3 comprises 16 residues. Germline V gene sequence: CDR1 MNHEY, CDR2 SMNVEV (reference sequence). V was pared by 6 bases and J by 1 base, with 4 bases of the junction left unmatched. The CDR3 is CASRGLAGVRTDTQYF. CDR3 nucleotide sequence: TGTGCCAGCAGAGGACTAGCGGGGGTGCGCACAGATACGCAGTATTTT.

The genes are TRBV7-6 and TRBJ2-1, with 7 bases fitting TRBD2. J lost 5 bases, V lost 4 bases, and 11 bases had no gene match. CDR3 length equals 16 residues. Germline V lookup: CDR1 SGHVS, CDR2 FNYEAQ. CDR3 amino acids: CASSSPWEGLNNEQFF. For the CDR3, the DNA is TGTGCCAGCAGCTCCCCTTGGGAGGGTCTAAACAATGAGCAGTTCTTC.

This clonotype was seen at least ten times. The chain couples TRBV12-3 or TRBV12-4 to TRBJ2-5; 7 bases fit TRBD2. V shed 0 bases, J shed 5 bases, and the junction held 3 bases outside the gene matches. The CDR3 is 14 residues long. The DNA of the CDR3 is TGTGCCAGCAGTTTAGCGGGGGGGGAGGAGACCCAGTACTTC. As protein: CASSLAGGEETQYF.

The chain couples TRBV6-5 to TRBJ1-1; maybe TRBD1 (5 bases). The CDR3 loop spans 14 amino acids. In germline, CDR1 is MNHEY, CDR2 SVGAGI. The V end was cut by 0 bases, the J end by 10 bases, with 15 bases between. The CDR3 DNA reads as TGTGCCAGCAGTTACTCGGCCCAACAGGCAGCAGCTTTCTTT. Protein sequence: CASSYSAQQAAAFF.

This clonotype was detected ten times or more. This chain joins TRBV27 and TRBJ2-3, with 10 positions matching TRBD2. The CDR3 totals 16 residues. The V segment lost 2 bases and the J segment 7 bases; nucleotides outside the gene matches: 9. The germline V gene encodes CDR1 MNHEY and CDR2 SMNVEV (reference sequence). Here the CDR3 DNA reads TGTGCCAGCAGTTTAAATCCAGCGGGGGGGCCAAATACGCAGTATTTT. Its translation: CASSLNPAGGPNTQYF.

The gene calls are TRBV11-1 and TRBJ2-3; no reliable D call. CDR1 and CDR2 from the germline V gene are SGHAT and FQDESV (reference sequence). This CDR3 has 13 amino acids. V gave up 2 bases and J gave up 6 bases, with 9 bases separating them. DNA of the CDR3: TGTGCCAGCAGCTTACCCATTTCGGATACGCAGTATTTT. Its translation: CASSLPISDTQYF. Filled out from reference TRBV11-1 and TRBJ2-3, the complete variable domain reads EAEVAQSPRYKITEKSQAVAFWCDPISGHATLYWYRQILGQGPELLVQFQDESVVDDSQLPKDRFSAERLKGVDSTLKIQPAELGDSAMYLCASSLPISDTQYFGPGTRLTVL.

This clonotype was observed a few times. This chain links TRBV6-6 with TRBJ1-3, with D tentatively TRBD1 (5 bases). Trimming shortened V by 0 bases and J by 4 bases, and 7 bases separated the two germline ends. This CDR3 has 14 residues. Germline CDR1 and CDR2: MNHNY and SVGAGI (reference sequence). The CDR3 region is CASSYSGVGNTIYF. The CDR3, as DNA: TGTGCCAGCAGTTACTCAGGGGTCGGAAACACCATATATTTT.

The genes are TRBV7-8 and TRBJ2-3; D might be TRBD1 or TRBD2, each matching 5 bases. The CDR3 runs 16 residues. V was trimmed by 0 bases and J by 4 bases, leaving 14 bases between them. Germline-derived CDR1 and CDR2 are SGHVS and FQNEAQ. The DNA for the CDR3 is TGTGCCAGCAGCTTAGCCGGGGTCAGGGCGGCAGATACGCAGTATTTT. This gives the protein CASSLAGVRAADTQYF.

The rearrangement joins TRBV6-2 or TRBV6-3 to TRBJ2-3; TRBD2 matches at 11 bases. V lost 7 bases and J lost 2; bases outside the gene matches: 14. The germline gives CDR1 MNHEY, CDR2 SVGEGT. This CDR3 has 18 amino acids. CDR3 DNA sequence: TGTGCCAGCATTCCGGGACTAGCGGTTTTGGTCCCCACAGATACGCAGTATTTT. Translated: CASIPGLAVLVPTDTQYF.

This clonotype was found a few times. The rearrangement joins TRBV5-1 to TRBJ2-5, with TRBD1 matching over 8 bases. Germline assignment: CDR1 SGHRS and CDR2 YFSETQ. Trimming at V came to 0 bases and at J to 4 bases, leaving 2 bases not matched to a gene. This CDR3 spans 14 amino acids. CDR3 amino acids: CASSLVGTGETQYF. The CDR3 nucleotides are TGCGCCAGCAGCTTGGTGGGGACAGGAGAGACCCAGTACTTC.

This clonotype showed up just a few times. The rearrangement uses TRBV3-1 and TRBJ2-7; 7 positions match TRBD2. The J segment lost 0 bases and the V segment lost 3 bases, leaving 5 bases of the junction unmatched. The CDR3 consists of 15 residues. Germline CDR1 LGHDT, CDR2 YNNKEL (reference sequence). The CDR3 DNA reads TGTGCCAGCAGCCAGTCTCTAGCGGTCTCCTACGAGCAGTACGTC. This translates into CASSQSLAVSYEQYV.

This clonotype was counted ten times or more. J is TRBJ2-3 and V is TRBV29-1; D possibly corresponds to TRBD1 (6 bases). The CDR3 consists of 15 residues. V shed 6 bases and J shed 1 base, with 17 bases lying between them. CDR1 and CDR2 from the germline V gene are SQVTM and ANQGSEA. CDR3 region: CSVTGQGPGTDTQYF. CDR3 DNA sequence: TGCAGCGTCACGGGGCAGGGGCCTGGCACAGATACGCAGTATTTT.

This clonotype appeared a few times. The DNA of the CDR3 is TGTGCCAGCAGCTTATTTAGCGGGGGGGTGGATGAGCAGTTCTTC. Translating gives CASSLFSGGVDEQFF. V and J are TRBV7-2 and TRBJ2-1, with 11 bases that match TRBD2. The CDR3 length is 15 residues. Germline-derived CDR1 and CDR2 are SGHTA and FQGNSA. Germline trimming cut 2 bases from V and 8 bases from J; bases unmatched to any gene: 5.

The rearrangement joins TRBV5-1 to TRBJ1-4; the D gene is possibly TRBD1 (5 bases). The germline gives CDR1 SGHRS, CDR2 YFSETQ. CDR3 length equals 16 residues. Between the trimmed V and J ends, which lost 2 bases and 7 bases, there was a span of 18 bases. The CDR3 loop is CASSFGTVSSGEKLFF. DNA of the CDR3: TGCGCCAGCAGCTTTGGGACGGTATCATCGGGTGAAAAACTGTTTTTT.

The chain joins TRBV12-3 or TRBV12-4 to TRBJ2-2; tentative D call: TRBD2 (6 bases). Trimming cost V 3 bases and J 4 bases, with 12 bases left between them. The length of the CDR3 is 15 residues. CDR3 sequence reads: CASSFVAGFTGELFF. In DNA form, the CDR3 reads TGTGCCAGCAGTTTCGTCGCGGGGTTCACCGGGGAGCTGTTTTTT.